The clone carrying this T cell receptor beta chain was observed a few times. TCRdb's table, derived via immunoSEQ multiplex PCR, lists solely in-frame clones and lacks some. The sample includes 130,000 or so clones, more than 75% of them seen just once. The source of the sample is a study of control samples from healthy donors and cancer patients. With 3 bases removed from V and 4 bases from J, the gap between germline ends came to 13 bases. There are 15 residues in the CDR3. Germline CDR1 LNHDA, CDR2 SQIVND (reference sequence). The sequenced sample was blood. This sequence joins TRBV19 and TRBJ1-5; D is undetermined. This receptor was obtained from a man between 25 and 39 years old in good health. CDR3 region: CASSINWGANQPQHF. The CDR3 nucleotides are TGTGCCAGTAGTATCAACTGGGGAGCAAATCAGCCCCAGCATTTT.